This T cell receptor (beta chain) derives from a study of shared clonotypes between healthy human individuals. Germline V gene lookup returns CDR1 LNHDA and CDR2 SQIVND (reference sequence). Deletions cut 11 bases from V and 0 bases from J, with 11 bases between. CDR3 length: 13 residues. Of note for this clone: This sample also contains other DNA sequences that code for the same CDR3.

Some clones are missing from TCRdb's copy, which holds only in-frame ones; the method was immunoSEQ multiplex PCR. The table lists millions of clones, approximately 90% of them singletons. Sequenced input: naive CD4+ T cells sorted from blood. Subset defined: CD45RA+ positively selected. The TCR was taken from a man aged 18-30 years in good health. The genes are TRBV19 and TRBJ1-3; D is possibly TRBD1 (5 bases). CDR3 bases: TGTGCCTCAAGGGGTCTCTCTGGAAACACCATATATTTT. Its translation is CASRGLSGNTIYF.